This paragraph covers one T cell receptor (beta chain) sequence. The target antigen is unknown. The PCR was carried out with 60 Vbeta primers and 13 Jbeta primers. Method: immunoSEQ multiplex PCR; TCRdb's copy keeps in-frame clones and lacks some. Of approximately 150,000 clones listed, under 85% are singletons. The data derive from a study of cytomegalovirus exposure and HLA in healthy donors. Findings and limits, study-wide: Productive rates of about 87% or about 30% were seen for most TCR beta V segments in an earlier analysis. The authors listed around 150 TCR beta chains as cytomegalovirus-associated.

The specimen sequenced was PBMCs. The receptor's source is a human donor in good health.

CDR3 coding DNA: TGCGCCAGCAGCCCAGGGAACAGGGATCCCGGGGAGCTGTTTTTT. As protein: CASSPGNRDPGELFF. The genes are TRBV5-1 and TRBJ2-2; weak D call: TRBD1 (6 bases). The CDR3 extends over 15 amino acids. CDR1 is SGHRS and CDR2 is YFSETQ in the germline V gene. The ends were cut back, 4 bases at V and 6 bases at J, with 16 bases in the middle.